Listed below are T cell receptor beta chains from one sample, sequenced in a study of blood T cell repertoires in COVID-19. Method: immunoSEQ multiplex PCR; TCRdb's copy keeps in-frame clones and lacks some. The table has roughly 400,000 clones, approximately 91% seen once; the top ten hold approximately 1.3%. The sample taken for sequencing was PBMCs or T cells enriched from blood (not recorded which). Receptor source: a woman aged 18-35 years who had been exposed to COVID-19. Each CDR3 is given with its conserved first and last residue. The D gene is left open where the match is weak. Rows may omit the clone size; those that give it use once, few, many or a size class.

CDR3 length: 15
clone size: .
D gene: TRBD1
J gene: TRBJ2-1
V gene: TRBV11-2
CDR3 DNA: TGTGCCAGCAGCTTATGGGGGACAGGGGACAATGAGCAGTTCTTC
CDR3 protein: CASSLWGTGDNEQFF

CDR3 length: 15
clone size: .
D gene: .
J gene: TRBJ2-7
V gene: TRBV6-5
CDR3 DNA: TGTGCCAGCAGTTCTAACCCGAAGGGAGGCGACGAGCAGTACTTC
CDR3 protein: CASSSNPKGGDEQYF

CDR3 length: 11
clone size: .
D gene: .
J gene: TRBJ2-1
V gene: TRBV20-1
CDR3 DNA: TGCAGTGCTTACAGGGACAATGAGCAGTTCTTC
CDR3 protein: CSAYRDNEQFF

CDR3 length: 14
clone size: .
D gene: TRBD1
J gene: TRBJ2-3
V gene: TRBV29-1
CDR3 DNA: TGCAGCGGATTACAGGGGGCAAACACAGATACGCAGTATTTT
CDR3 protein: CSGLQGANTDTQYF

CDR3 length: 15
clone size: few
D gene: TRBD2
J gene: TRBJ2-1
V gene: TRBV5-1
CDR3 DNA: TGCGCCAGCAGCGTTTTAGCGGGGGGTTACAATGAGCAGTTCTTC
CDR3 protein: CASSVLAGGYNEQFF

CDR3 length: 15
clone size: .
D gene: .
J gene: TRBJ2-1
V gene: TRBV28
CDR3 DNA: TGTGCCAGCAGTTTCCTGCACCAGGCGTACAATGAGCAGTTCTTC
CDR3 protein: CASSFLHQAYNEQFF

CDR3 length: 14
clone size: once
D gene: TRBD1
J gene: TRBJ1-1
V gene: TRBV29-1
CDR3 DNA: TGCAGCGCCGTACAGGGGGCCGGGAACACTGAAGCTTTCTTT
CDR3 protein: CSAVQGAGNTEAFF

CDR3 length: 14
clone size: .
D gene: TRBD2
J gene: TRBJ2-5
V gene: TRBV14
CDR3 DNA: TGTGCCAGCAGCCGAGCGGGGGTCCAAGAGACCCAGTACTTC
CDR3 protein: CASSRAGVQETQYF

CDR3 length: 15
clone size: .
D gene: .
J gene: TRBJ2-6
V gene: TRBV13
CDR3 DNA: TGTGCCAGCAGCTTACTGGGCGCTGGGGCCAACGTCCTGACTTTC
CDR3 protein: CASSLLGAGANVLTF

CDR3 length: 13
clone size: once
D gene: TRBD1
J gene: TRBJ1-2
V gene: TRBV28
CDR3 DNA: TGTGCCAGCAGTGTCAGGGGGCACTATGGCTACACCTTC
CDR3 protein: CASSVRGHYGYTF

CDR3 length: 14
clone size: .
D gene: .
J gene: TRBJ2-7
V gene: TRBV28
CDR3 DNA: TGTGCCAGCAGTTTACAACCAGGGTACTACGAGCAGTACTTC
CDR3 protein: CASSLQPGYYEQYF

CDR3 length: 15
clone size: .
D gene: TRBD1
J gene: TRBJ1-4
V gene: TRBV28
CDR3 DNA: TGTGCCAGCAGTTATTACGGGACAGGGCATGAAAAACTGTTTTTT
CDR3 protein: CASSYYGTGHEKLFF

CDR3 length: 15
clone size: .
D gene: TRBD2
J gene: TRBJ2-3
V gene: TRBV24-1
CDR3 DNA: TGTGCCACCGGAGGACTAGCGGGGACCACAGATACGCAGTATTTT
CDR3 protein: CATGGLAGTTDTQYF

CDR3 length: 16
clone size: .
D gene: TRBD1
J gene: TRBJ2-7
V gene: TRBV6-5
CDR3 DNA: TGTGCCAGCAGTTACTCGATCGGGACAGGGGGGTCCGAGCAGTACTTC
CDR3 protein: CASSYSIGTGGSEQYF

CDR3 length: 12
clone size: once
D gene: .
J gene: TRBJ2-7
V gene: TRBV5-1
CDR3 DNA: TGCGCCAGCAGCTTCGGACAGTACGAGCAGTACTTC
CDR3 protein: CASSFGQYEQYF

CDR3 length: 16
clone size: .
D gene: TRBD1
J gene: TRBJ1-2
V gene: TRBV6-6
CDR3 DNA: TGTGCCAGCAGTTACTCGGGGCAGGGGGTAAACTATGGCTACACCTTC
CDR3 protein: CASSYSGQGVNYGYTF

CDR3 length: 15
clone size: .
D gene: TRBD2
J gene: TRBJ2-1
V gene: TRBV5-5
CDR3 DNA: TGTGCCAGCAGCTTGCGATTAGCGGGAAGGAATGAGCAGTTCTTC
CDR3 protein: CASSLRLAGRNEQFF

CDR3 length: 19
clone size: .
D gene: TRBD2
J gene: TRBJ2-1
V gene: TRBV9
CDR3 DNA: TGTGCCAGCAGCGTAGAGGACGCGACTAGCGGGAGGGAGTGGAATGAGCAGTTCTTC
CDR3 protein: CASSVEDATSGREWNEQFF

CDR3 length: 15
clone size: .
D gene: TRBD2
J gene: TRBJ2-2
V gene: TRBV24-1
CDR3 DNA: TGTGCCACCAGTGCCCTCGGGGGGGGCACCGGGGAGCTGTTTTTT
CDR3 protein: CATSALGGGTGELFF

CDR3 length: 12
clone size: .
D gene: TRBD2
J gene: TRBJ2-7
V gene: TRBV12-3/TRBV12-4
CDR3 DNA: TGTGCCAGCACCTCTCAGGGAGGGGAGCAGTACTTC
CDR3 protein: CASTSQGGEQYF

CDR3 length: 15
clone size: .
D gene: .
J gene: TRBJ1-5
V gene: TRBV19
CDR3 DNA: TGTGCCAGTAGTATCTCAGGGTTTGGCAATCAGCCCCAGCATTTT
CDR3 protein: CASSISGFGNQPQHF

CDR3 length: 13
clone size: once
D gene: TRBD2
J gene: TRBJ2-7
V gene: TRBV5-4
CDR3 DNA: TGTGCCAGCTCGGGCGGGGGACCCTACGAGCAGTACTTC
CDR3 protein: CASSGGGPYEQYF

CDR3 length: 15
clone size: .
D gene: .
J gene: TRBJ1-4
V gene: TRBV5-1
CDR3 DNA: TGCGCCAGCAGCTTGTCGACAGGTTGGAATGAAAAACTGTTTTTT
CDR3 protein: CASSLSTGWNEKLFF

CDR3 length: 17
clone size: .
D gene: TRBD2
J gene: TRBJ2-7
V gene: TRBV4-1
CDR3 DNA: TGCGCCAGCAGCCAAGGACTAGCGGGGGGCATCTCCTACGAGCAGTACTTC
CDR3 protein: CASSQGLAGGISYEQYF

CDR3 length: 16
clone size: .
D gene: TRBD1
J gene: TRBJ2-4
V gene: TRBV4-3
CDR3 DNA: TGCGCCAGCAGCCAAGATAGGGGACAGGGACGTGACATTCAGTACTTC
CDR3 protein: CASSQDRGQGRDIQYF

CDR3 length: 17
clone size: .
D gene: TRBD1
J gene: TRBJ1-2
V gene: TRBV28
CDR3 DNA: TGTGCCAGCAGTTTTCCCCCGGGACAGGGGAGGGGTTATGGCTACACCTTC
CDR3 protein: CASSFPPGQGRGYGYTF